The 23 T cell receptor beta chains below come from one sample, sequenced in a study of blood T cells in healthy people across ages. A J-beta primer mix and a sample-barcoded 5' primer were used in a second PCR of roughly 6 to 11 cycles. Each CDR3 protein is one row after TCRdb ran MiXCR on the 5' RACE reads. The table lists 1.5 million to 2 million distinct CDR3 sequences, less than 50% of them singletons. The sample comprised blood. The source of these receptors is a middle-aged woman in good health.

As concerns this clonotype: The junction departs from germline at one end; a sequencing error may be responsible. J is TRBJ2-7 and V is TRBV6-2 or TRBV6-3, with D uncertain. The CDR3 spans 15 residues. Germline V gene sequence: CDR1 MNHEY, CDR2 SVGEGT. CDR3 residues: CASSYSRFRSYEQYF. The CDR3 nucleotides read TGTGCCAGCAGCTACTCCAGGTTTCGATCCTACGAGCAGTACTTC.

This clonotype was detected a few times. The V call is TRBV12-3 or TRBV12-4, the J call TRBJ2-5; TRBD2 agrees at 8 bases. The CDR3 loop spans 15 amino acids. J gave up 5 bases and V 6 bases, and 11 bases lay outside the gene matches. CDR3 loop: CASRDGGAGKETQYF. The CDR3 nucleotides are TGTGCCAGCAGAGACGGGGGGGCAGGGAAGGAGACCCAGTACTTC.

This chain links TRBV2 with TRBJ1-2, with 8 bases that match TRBD1. Losses at the gene ends were 1 base for V and 3 bases for J; bases not matched to a gene: 7. Germline-derived CDR1 and CDR2 are SNHLY and FYNNEI. This CDR3 comprises 16 residues. CDR3 in amino acids: CASSEGTGSAYYGYTF. The CDR3 DNA is TGTGCCAGCAGTGAAGGGACAGGGTCCGCCTACTATGGCTACACCTTC.

The rearrangement links TRBV29-1 to TRBJ1-2; 7 bases fit TRBD1. The CDR3 runs 15 residues. Unmatched junction bases numbered 13, after V lost 4 bases and J lost 5 bases. CDR1 and CDR2 (germline): SQVTM, ANQGSEA. CDR3 region: CSVVGQPHALYGYTF. The CDR3 DNA reads as TGCAGCGTTGTGGGACAGCCGCACGCCCTTTATGGCTACACCTTC.

The rearrangement joins TRBV12-3 or TRBV12-4 to TRBJ1-6, with D possibly matching TRBD1 (5 bases). V was pared by 3 bases and J by 7 bases, with 10 bases between. The CDR3 consists of 14 residues. The CDR3 is CASSFGGYNSPLHF. The CDR3 nucleotides read TGTGCCAGCAGTTTTGGGGGATACAATTCACCCCTCCACTTT.

J is TRBJ2-7 and V is TRBV24-1; a possible D gene is TRBD1 (6 bases). The closer fit of TRBJ2-5 to the DNA end suggests the J call may be wrong. This CDR3 has 14 amino acids. The germline CDR1 and CDR2 sequences are KGHDR and SFDVKD. CDR3 DNA sequence: TGTGCCACCAGTGGTAACAGGGTCGGAGAGACCCAGTACTTC. Translation: CATSGNRVGETQYF.

At least ten counts were recorded for this clonotype. This chain uses TRBV10-3 with TRBJ2-7; perhaps D is TRBD1 or TRBD2 (7 bases each). Germline V gene lookup returns CDR1 ENHRY and CDR2 SYGVKD. Trimming shortened V by 0 bases and J by 7 bases, and 19 bases separated the two germline ends. The CDR3 runs 16 residues. The CDR3 here is CAISESGGTETLEQYF. The CDR3 coding sequence is TGTGCCATCAGTGAGTCGGGAGGGACAGAGACTTTGGAGCAGTACTTC.

The chain links TRBV5-1 to TRBJ2-1; 7 bases are a match to TRBD2. Unmatched junction bases numbered 11, after V lost 6 bases and J lost 5 bases. Germline CDR1 reads SGHRS; CDR2 reads YFSETQ. The CDR3 loop spans 15 amino acids. The CDR3 bases are TGCGCCAGCATCGGTCGAGGCCGGGAGGACAATGAGCAGTTCTTC. Amino acid sequence: CASIGRGREDNEQFF. The full variable domain, with the rest looked up from reference TRBV5-1 and TRBJ2-1, is KAGVTQTPRYLIKTRGQQVTLSCSPISGHRSVSWYQQTPGQGLQFLFEYFSETQRNKGNFPGRFSGRQFSNSRSEMNVSTLELGDSALYLCASIGRGREDNEQFFGPGTRLTVL.

This clonotype came up a few times. The chain links TRBV28 to TRBJ2-7; D is unresolved. The germline V and J ends were trimmed by 6 bases and 5 bases, with 17 bases remaining between them. CDR3 length equals 14 residues. The germline gives CDR1 MDHEN, CDR2 SYDVKM. CDR3 sequence: CASSQPLGPHEQYF. In DNA form, the CDR3 reads TGTGCCAGCAGCCAGCCATTGGGTCCTCACGAGCAGTACTTC. The full variable domain, completed using reference TRBV28 and TRBJ2-7, is DVKVTQSSRYLVKRTGEKVFLECVQDMDHENMFWYRQDPGLGLRLIYFSYDVKMKEKGDIPEGYSVSREKKERFSLILESASTNQTSMYLCASSQPLGPHEQYFGPGTRLTVT.

The chain links TRBV7-9 to TRBJ2-1; D might be TRBD2 (6 bases). Germline lookup yields CDR1 SEHNR and CDR2 FQNEAQ (reference sequence). Trimming took 5 bases from V and 6 from J, leaving 11 bases between them. CDR3 length equals 13 residues. CDR3: CASSTRGSNEQFF. CDR3 bases: TGTGCCAGCAGCACACGGGGGAGCAATGAGCAGTTCTTC.

This clonotype was observed a single time. This chain joins TRBV3-1 and TRBJ2-7, with 9 bases identical to TRBD2. Judging by the DNA end, TRBJ2-5 fits better; the J call may be wrong. CDR3 size: 16 residues. Germline CDR1 and CDR2: LGHDT and YNNKEL (reference sequence). The CDR3 region is CASSQDRRGGKETQYF. The CDR3 bases are TGTGCCAGCAGCCAAGATAGGCGGGGGGGTAAAGAGACCCAGTACTTC.

The V call is TRBV20-1, the J call TRBJ1-6; no reliable D call. V shed 0 bases and J shed 10 bases, with 13 bases lying between them. This CDR3 comprises 14 residues. Germline V gene lookup returns CDR1 DFQATT and CDR2 SNEGSKA (reference sequence). The CDR3 DNA reads TGCAGTGCTAGAGATCGGTCGCGCGGCTCACCCCTCCACTTT. This sequence encodes CSARDRSRGSPLHF.

The rearrangement links TRBV28 to TRBJ2-5; D is perhaps TRBD1 (5 bases). Germline V lookup: CDR1 MDHEN, CDR2 SYDVKM. The CDR3 is 14 residues long. The V and J ends lost 5 bases and 11 bases respectively, with 21 bases between them. This CDR3 reads CASSGVDSPYGQYF. The CDR3 region has the DNA TGTGCCAGCAGTGGAGTTGACAGCCCCTACGGGCAGTACTTC.

Points on this clonotype: An end of the junction differs from the germline gene, which may be a read error. V is TRBV7-2 and J is TRBJ2-1; TRBD1 agrees at 8 bases. There are 15 residues in the CDR3. The germline V gene has CDR1 SGHTA and CDR2 FQGNSA. This chain's CDR3 is CASSIARGRDPRQFF. The CDR3, as DNA: TGTGCCAGCAGCATAGCCAGGGGGCGCGATCCTAGGCAGTTCTTC.

The chain links TRBV3-1 to TRBJ2-7; tentatively, D is TRBD1 (6 bases). CDR1 and CDR2 (germline): LGHDT, YNNKEL (reference sequence). V lost 1 base and J lost 1, with 14 bases in between. This CDR3 region has 16 residues. The CDR3 loop reads CASSQVGVQGSYEQYF. The CDR3, as DNA: TGTGCCAGCAGCCAAGTTGGGGTACAGGGATCCTACGAGCAGTACTTC.

Ten or more counts support this clonotype. This may arise from a read error, as a much more abundant clone is one base away. The J gene is TRBJ2-7, the V gene TRBV4-3, with 9 bases that match TRBD1. V was clipped by 0 bases and J by 7 bases; unmatched bases: 10. The length of the CDR3 is 16 residues. CDR1 is LGHNA, CDR2 YSLEER, per germline. CDR3 sequence: CASSQDLGTGYNEQYF. DNA of the CDR3: TGCGCCAGCAGCCAAGATCTTGGGACAGGGTACAATGAGCAGTACTTC.

This clonotype was counted between two and nine times. V usage is TRBV5-1 and J usage is TRBJ2-5, with no clear D. From germline, CDR1 is SGHRS and CDR2 YFSETQ. V lost 1 base, J lost 1 base, and 8 bases lay in between. The CDR3 consists of 14 residues. CDR3 amino acids: CASSLSVTQETQYF. The CDR3 nucleotides read TGCGCCAGCAGCTTGTCGGTAACCCAAGAGACCCAGTACTTC.

The chain has TRBV3-1 and TRBJ1-2, with 7 bases matching TRBD1. Germline V gene lookup returns CDR1 LGHDT and CDR2 YNNKEL (reference sequence). The junction had 7 bases not matched to a gene; V was cut back by 1 base and J by 5 bases. CDR3 length: 15 amino acids. The chain's CDR3 is CASSQARGTIYGYTF. CDR3 DNA sequence: TGTGCCAGCAGCCAAGCCAGGGGGACAATTTATGGCTACACCTTC.

V is TRBV28 and J is TRBJ2-7; 7 nucleotides line up with TRBD1. CDR1 and CDR2 (germline): MDHEN, SYDVKM. This CDR3 has 16 residues. V lost 1 base to trimming and J lost 3 bases; unmatched junction nucleotides: 9. The CDR3 nucleotides read TGTGCCAGCAGTTTATCGTCGGGACAGCGATTCTACGAGCAGTACTTC. This codes for CASSLSSGQRFYEQYF.

This clonotype has just a few counts. The rearrangement joins TRBV7-2 to TRBJ1-1; 7 bases match TRBD1. With 4 bases clipped from V and 11 bases from J, the junction kept 4 bases outside the gene matches. The germline CDR1 and CDR2 sequences are SGHTA and FQGNSA. The CDR3 spans 11 residues. CDR3 amino acids: CASSSDREAFF. Written as DNA, the CDR3 is TGTGCCAGCAGCTCCGACAGGGAGGCTTTCTTT.

The V and J genes are TRBV9 and TRBJ2-1; TRBD2 agrees at 11 bases. Germline-derived CDR1 and CDR2 are SGDLS and YYNGEE. Losses at the gene ends were 0 bases for V and 5 bases for J; bases not matched to a gene: 4. The CDR3 consists of 16 residues. CDR3 loop: CASSVAVLAGDNEQFF. For the CDR3, the DNA is TGTGCCAGCAGCGTAGCTGTACTAGCGGGGGACAATGAGCAGTTCTTC. Using reference TRBV9 and TRBJ2-1 for the parts outside the CDR3, the full variable domain is DSGVTQTPKHLITATGQRVTLRCSPRSGDLSVYWYQQSLDQGLQFLIQYYNGEERAKGNILERFSAQQFPDLHSELNLSSLELGDSALYFCASSVAVLAGDNEQFFGPGTRLTVL.

The rearrangement uses TRBV7-9 and TRBJ1-4; 7 bases align to TRBD1. CDR3 length equals 15 residues. Germline CDR1 reads SEHNR; CDR2 reads FQNEAQ (reference sequence). V gave up 5 bases and J gave up 4 bases; unmatched junction bases: 7. The CDR3 is CASSIPGQLNEKLFF. The CDR3, as DNA: TGTGCCAGCAGCATTCCGGGACAGCTTAATGAAAAACTGTTTTTT.

The V call is TRBV20-1, the J call TRBJ2-3, with D possibly being TRBD2 (7 bases). V lost 5 bases to trimming and J lost 0 bases, with 15 bases between them. Germline V lookup: CDR1 DFQATT, CDR2 SNEGSKA (reference sequence). This CDR3 contains 15 residues. This CDR3 is CSAGLGGPSTDTQYF. DNA of the CDR3: TGCAGTGCTGGCCTCGGGGGGCCGAGCACAGATACGCAGTATTTT.